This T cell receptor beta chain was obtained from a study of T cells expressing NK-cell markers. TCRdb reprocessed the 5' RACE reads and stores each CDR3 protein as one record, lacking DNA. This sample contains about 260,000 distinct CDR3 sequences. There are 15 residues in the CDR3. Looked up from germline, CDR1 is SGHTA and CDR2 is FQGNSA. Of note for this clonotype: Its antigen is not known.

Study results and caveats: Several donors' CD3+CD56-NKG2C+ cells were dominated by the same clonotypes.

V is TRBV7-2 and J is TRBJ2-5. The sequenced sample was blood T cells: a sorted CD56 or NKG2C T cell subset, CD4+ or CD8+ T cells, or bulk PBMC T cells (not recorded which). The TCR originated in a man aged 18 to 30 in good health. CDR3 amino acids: CASSYLQIEWETQYF.